The 30 T cell receptor beta chains presented below share a single source sample, sequenced in a study of T cell responses to AZD1222 COVID-19 vaccine. TCRdb's copy holds only in-frame clones and misses some; the assay was immunoSEQ multiplex PCR. The profile shows fewer than 180,000 clones, approximately 94% of them singletons. The sequencing here drew on peripheral blood, taken on day 0 of AZD1222 vaccination. These receptor sequences come from an adult in good health.

This rearrangement joins TRBV5-4 to TRBJ1-1, with D maybe TRBD1 (5 bases). Deletions cut 4 bases from V and 7 bases from J, with 11 bases between. The germline V gene encodes CDR1 SGHNT and CDR2 YYREEE (reference sequence). The CDR3 is 12 residues long. CDR3: CASSRDVGEAFF. CDR3 in DNA: TGTGCCAGCAGCCGGGACGTGGGTGAAGCTTTCTTT.

As DNA, the CDR3 is TGTGCCAGTAGTATAGGGGACAGGAGCCAGCCCCAGCATTTT. Translating gives CASSIGDRSQPQHF. This chain connects TRBV19 to TRBJ1-5; TRBD1 agrees at 8 bases. The CDR3 length is 14 residues. V dropped 1 base and J dropped 7; count of bases not matched to a gene: 3. Per the germline V gene, CDR1 is LNHDA and CDR2 is SQIVND (reference sequence).

The CDR3 DNA sequence: TGTGCCAGCAGCTGGGCCCACACCGACAGGGCCCCCTACGAGCAGTACGTC. This sequence encodes CASSWAHTDRAPYEQYV. The V and J genes are TRBV5-4 and TRBJ2-7, with 7 positions matching TRBD1. The V gene's germline CDR1 is SGHNT and CDR2 YYREEE (reference sequence). This CDR3 region has 17 residues. After removal of 3 bases from V and 2 bases from J, the junction contained 14 bases not matched to a gene.

V is TRBV7-3 and J is TRBJ2-3; 9 nucleotides align to TRBD1. Germline V gene data show CDR1 as SGHTA and CDR2 as FQGTGA. The CDR3 is 19 residues long. J lost 2 bases, V lost 4 bases, and 16 bases had no gene match. The CDR3 DNA sequence: TGTGCCAGCAGCTCTCCTCTTAGACAGGGGGTGGGCACCACAGATACGCAGTATTTT. The encoded protein is CASSSPLRQGVGTTDTQYF.

The J gene is TRBJ1-5, the V gene TRBV3-1 (or the pseudogene TRBV3-2); TRBD1 matches at 12 bases. V shed 4 bases and J 6 bases; nucleotides not matched to a gene: 7. The CDR3 totals 16 residues. CDR1 and CDR2 from the germline V gene are LGHDT and YNNKEL (reference sequence). Written as DNA, the CDR3 is TGTGCCAGCAGCCTAACCGGGACAGGGGGCGGTCAGCCCCAGCATTTT. Translating it yields CASSLTGTGGGQPQHF.

This chain uses TRBV5-4 with TRBJ2-3; 8 bases align to TRBD2. This CDR3 spans 17 amino acids. Trimming took 5 bases from V and 0 from J; bases not matched to a gene: 11. CDR1 SGHNT and CDR2 YYREEE come from the germline V gene (reference sequence). CDR3 coding DNA: TGTGCCAGCAGTATCCAGTACGGCGGGGGGAGCACAGATACGCAGTATTTT. This gives the protein CASSIQYGGGSTDTQYF.

The chain is built from TRBV19 and TRBJ1-6; unclear D gene. Per germline, CDR1 LNHDA and CDR2 SQIVND (reference sequence). With 7 bases removed from V and 0 bases from J, the gap between germline ends came to 13 bases. The CDR3 spans 16 residues. DNA of the CDR3: TGTGCCAGTAAGGTCGAAGGGAGCTCCTATAATTCACCCCTCCACTTT. It translates to CASKVEGSSYNSPLHF.

This chain uses TRBV28 with TRBJ1-2; D remains ambiguous. Germline V CDR1 and CDR2: MDHEN, SYDVKM. V was cut by 1 base and J by 8 bases, with 20 bases left in between. This CDR3 is built from 16 residues. The chain's CDR3 is CASSLYLRLGSNGYTF. CDR3 DNA sequence: TGTGCCAGCAGTTTATACCTCCGGCTGGGGAGTAACGGCTACACCTTC.

V gene TRBV2 combines with J gene TRBJ2-5; 9 bases align to TRBD1. V dropped 6 bases and J dropped 3; count of bases not matched to a gene: 8. Germline CDR1 and CDR2: SNHLY and FYNNEI. The CDR3 covers 15 residues. The CDR3 DNA is TGTGCCAGCAGCCCTCCGGGACAGGGAAAAGAGACCCAGTACTTC. Translated: CASSPPGQGKETQYF.

The chain uses TRBV11-3 and TRBJ1-1; the D is unclear. The CDR3 covers 13 residues. The V gene lost 1 base and the J gene lost 5 bases, with 8 bases spanning the gap. CDR1 and CDR2 from the germline V gene are SGHNT and YENEEA. The CDR3 region has the DNA TGTGCCAGCAGCTTAGGTCCGGGGACTGAAGCTTTCTTT. Residues: CASSLGPGTEAFF. Supplemented by reference TRBV11-3 and TRBJ1-1, the full variable domain reads EAGVVQSPRYKIIEKKQPVAFWCNPISGHNTLYWYLQNLGQGPELLIRYENEEAVDDSQLPKDRFSAERLKGVDSTLKIQPAELGDSAVYLCASSLGPGTEAFFGQGTRLTVV.

V gene TRBV9 combines with J gene TRBJ1-1; D is undetermined. V was shortened by 2 bases and J by 3 bases, with 11 bases between the two germline ends. The CDR3 is made up of 14 amino acids. In germline, CDR1 is SGDLS, CDR2 YYNGEE. The CDR3 DNA reads as TGTGCCAGCAGCGTTGGGGTAGGTGACACTGAAGCTTTCTTT. Translated: CASSVGVGDTEAFF.

The chain is built from TRBV3-1 (or the pseudogene TRBV3-2) and TRBJ2-1; the D is unclear. The CDR3 spans 13 residues. V was pared by 2 bases and J by 8 bases, with 10 bases between. The germline V gene has CDR1 LGHDT and CDR2 YNNKEL (reference sequence). The chain's CDR3 is CASSQRLNDEQFF. CDR3 DNA: TGTGCCAGCAGCCAACGGCTCAACGATGAGCAGTTCTTC.

This rearrangement joins TRBV18 to TRBJ1-2; D call uncertain. V lost 2 bases to trimming and J lost 2 bases, with 12 bases between them. The CDR3 contains 15 residues. Germline assignment: CDR1 KGHSH and CDR2 LQKENI. The CDR3 region has the DNA TGTGCCAGCTCACCAAATCATGCCCTGAACTATGGCTACACCTTC. It yields the protein CASSPNHALNYGYTF.

The chain has TRBV16 and TRBJ1-3; D not resolved. The CDR3 has 15 amino acids. Germline CDR1 KGHSY, CDR2 FQNENV. Trimming shortened V by 0 bases and J by 0 bases, and 6 bases separated the two germline ends. The chain's CDR3 is CASSQSGISGNTIYF. The CDR3 DNA is TGTGCCAGCAGCCAATCGGGAATCTCTGGAAACACCATATATTTT.

V gene TRBV9 combines with J gene TRBJ2-1; 13 bases are a match to TRBD2. Germline CDR1 and CDR2: SGDLS and YYNGEE. This CDR3 region has 15 residues. V lost 5 bases and J lost 8; bases outside the gene matches: 7. CDR3 in amino acids: CASSGLAGVGDEQFF. For the CDR3, the DNA is TGTGCCAGCAGTGGACTAGCGGGAGTCGGGGATGAGCAGTTCTTC.

The gene calls are TRBV7-9 and TRBJ1-2; unclear D gene. Germline V gene sequence: CDR1 SEHNR, CDR2 FQNEAQ (reference sequence). V was trimmed by 1 base and J by 2 bases, leaving 14 bases between them. This CDR3 region has 16 residues. CDR3 DNA sequence: TGTGCCAGCAGCTTAGGTCGGTCAGAACTAAACTATGGCTACACCTTC. It encodes CASSLGRSELNYGYTF.

CDR3 residues: CASSARELSSYNEQFF. The CDR3 region has the DNA TGCGCCAGCAGCGCCAGGGAATTAAGCTCCTACAATGAGCAGTTCTTC. The chain combines TRBV5-1 with TRBJ2-1, with D perhaps matching TRBD1 (5 bases). The CDR3 is 16 residues long. Germline loops: CDR1 SGHRS, CDR2 YFSETQ. Trimming stripped 4 bases from V and 0 bases from J, with 14 bases between.

The chain has TRBV5-1 and TRBJ1-1, with D perhaps TRBD1 (5 bases). CDR3 length: 13 residues. The V end was cut by 0 bases, the J end by 9 bases, with 12 bases between. The germline V gene has CDR1 SGHRS and CDR2 YFSETQ. As DNA, the CDR3 is TGCGCCAGCAGCTTGGAGGGGCAGCAGCAAGCTTTCTTT. This encodes CASSLEGQQQAFF.

The chain employs TRBV29-1 and TRBJ2-4; tentatively, D is TRBD2 (5 bases). The germline gives CDR1 SQVTM, CDR2 ANQGSEA. Trimming shortened V by 5 bases and J by 3 bases, and 14 bases separated the two germline ends. The CDR3 loop spans 14 amino acids. CDR3 coding DNA: TGCAGCGTTACTGACTATGGGTTCAAAAACATTCAGTACTTC. Protein sequence: CSVTDYGFKNIQYF.

In its sample, this clone was seen once. The V gene is TRBV12-3 or TRBV12-4, the J gene TRBJ1-5; D unclear. This CDR3 is built from 13 residues. V was clipped by 6 bases and J by 0 bases, with 6 bases between them. CDR3 DNA sequence: TGTGCCAGCAGACTAAGTAGCAATCAGCCCCAGCATTTT. This gives the protein CASRLSSNQPQHF.

The chain carries TRBV28 and TRBJ2-3; TRBD2 agrees at 10 bases. CDR1 MDHEN and CDR2 SYDVKM come from the germline V gene. The junction had 7 bases not matched to a gene; V was cut back by 7 bases and J by 3 bases. The CDR3 runs 15 residues. The CDR3 spells CASTSGGRWTDTQYF. The CDR3 DNA is TGTGCCAGCACTAGCGGGGGCCGGTGGACAGATACGCAGTATTTT.

The rearrangement links TRBV5-1 to TRBJ2-5; tentative D call: TRBD1 (6 bases). The V gene's germline CDR1 is SGHRS and CDR2 YFSETQ. CDR3 length: 14 residues. Trimming took off 3 bases at V and 5 bases at J, with 14 bases between the two ends. The CDR3 here is CASSSPGVGETQYF. CDR3 coding DNA: TGCGCCAGCAGCTCACCAGGGGTCGGGGAGACCCAGTACTTC.

This chain links TRBV27 with TRBJ2-1, with D maybe TRBD1 (6 bases). Trimming took off 4 bases at V and 6 bases at J, with 7 bases between the two ends. From germline, CDR1 is MNHEY and CDR2 SMNVEV (reference sequence). CDR3 length: 12 amino acids. CDR3 in amino acids: CASSSRGNEQFF. The CDR3, as DNA: TGTGCCAGCAGTTCCAGGGGCAATGAGCAGTTCTTC.

This clone was found once. V usage is TRBV28 and J usage is TRBJ1-1; TRBD1 matches 8 bases. V lost 6 bases to trimming and J lost 5 bases; unmatched junction nucleotides: 8. This CDR3 has 14 amino acids. Germline V lookup: CDR1 MDHEN, CDR2 SYDVKM. As DNA, the CDR3 is TGTGCCAGCAGACCAACAGGGGGGAGGACTGAAGCTTTCTTT. Amino acid sequence: CASRPTGGRTEAFF.

The chain combines TRBV6-1 with TRBJ2-7, with 14 nucleotides matching TRBD2. The CDR3 is 15 amino acids. The germline V gene has CDR1 MNHNS and CDR2 SASEGT. The V gene end was trimmed by 3 bases and the J gene end by 2 bases; junction bases not matched to a gene: 0. DNA of the CDR3: TGTGCCAGCAGTGAGGGACTAGCGGGGGCCTACGAGCAGTACGTC. It specifies CASSEGLAGAYEQYV.

The gene calls are TRBV12-3 or TRBV12-4 and TRBJ1-1; D might be TRBD1 (6 bases). Trimming removed 7 bases at V and 5 bases at J, with 11 bases between. The CDR3 runs to 12 residues. The DNA of the CDR3 is TGTGCCAGCACCGTACAGGGAACTGAAGCTTTCTTT. Translated, it gives CASTVQGTEAFF.

This chain links TRBV7-2 with TRBJ1-1, with TRBD1 matching over 9 bases. Germline CDR1 SGHTA, CDR2 FQGNSA. The V segment lost 5 bases and the J segment 5 bases; nucleotides outside the gene matches: 6. CDR3 length equals 14 residues. The CDR3 sequence is CASSQGTGRTEAFF. CDR3 DNA sequence: TGTGCCAGCAGCCAAGGGACAGGGAGAACTGAAGCTTTCTTT. Filled out from reference TRBV7-2 and TRBJ1-1, the complete variable domain reads GAGVSQSPSNKVTEKGKDVELRCDPISGHTALYWYRQSLGQGLEFLIYFQGNSAPDKSGLPSDRFSAERTGGSVSTLTIQRTQQEDSAVYLCASSQGTGRTEAFFGQGTRLTVV.

This clone showed up just a few times. This rearrangement joins TRBV7-3 to TRBJ2-1, with a tentative D call TRBD2 (5 bases). Germline V gene lookup returns CDR1 SGHTA and CDR2 FQGTGA. Trimming left V 5 bases short and J 6 bases short, with 14 bases between. This CDR3 spans 14 amino acids. This CDR3 reads CASSPGSRSNEQFF. CDR3 DNA: TGTGCCAGCAGCCCGGGATCACGCTCCAATGAGCAGTTCTTC.

This clone was observed once. The chain joins TRBV19 to TRBJ1-5, with D hard to call. The CDR3 spans 15 residues. The V and J ends lost 5 bases and 6 bases respectively, with 17 bases between them. The germline V gene encodes CDR1 LNHDA and CDR2 SQIVND (reference sequence). In nucleotides, the CDR3 is TGTGCCAGTAGTTTGCTTCACGCGGGGATTCAGCCCCAGCATTTT. It encodes CASSLLHAGIQPQHF. Together with reference TRBV19 and TRBJ1-5, the CDR3 gives the full variable domain: DGGITQSPKYLFRKEGQNVTLSCEQNLNHDAMYWYRQDPGQGLRLIYYSQIVNDFQKGDIAEGYSVSREKKESFPLTVTSAQKNPTAFYLCASSLLHAGIQPQHFGDGTRLSIL.

The V gene is TRBV2, the J gene TRBJ2-5; D gene unclear. The germline V gene has CDR1 SNHLY and CDR2 FYNNEI. Between the trimmed V and J ends, which lost 5 bases and 3 bases, there was a span of 10 bases. This CDR3 is built from 13 residues. The CDR3 DNA reads TGTGCCAGCAGTTTCTCTCCCGAAGAGACCCAGTACTTC. Its protein product is CASSFSPEETQYF.